Below are 3 T cell receptor beta chains sequenced from a single sample in a study of blood T cell repertoires in COVID-19 (dated by TCRdb to 2019 to 2021). The library was made by the immunoSEQ multiplex PCR assay. TCRdb limited this immuneACCESS table to in-frame rearrangements with V and J called. A share of clones is missing; checked studies link under half to unresolved V genes, and the rest is unexplained. The sample yields over 200,000 clones; around 87% were counted once. The ten largest make up over 2% of the sample. The sequencing sample was made of peripheral blood. The receptor set was obtained from a woman aged 50 to 60 with acute or convalescent COVID-19.

The chain combines TRBV23-1 with TRBJ1-3; 8 nucleotides align to TRBD1. TRBV23-1 is reported as an ORF; its role is uncertain. The V and J ends lost 4 bases and 0 bases, in that order; junction bases with no gene match: 8. The CDR3 totals 17 residues. CDR3 residues: CASSRWTGPFSGNTIYF. The CDR3 nucleotides are TGCGCCAGCAGTCGGTGGACAGGGCCCTTCTCTGGAAACACCATATATTTT.

The chain has TRBV11-2 and TRBJ2-1; 7 bases agree with TRBD1. Germline CDR1 and CDR2: SGHAT and FQNNGV. The trim removed 0 bases at V and 4 bases at J, leaving 18 bases unmatched. This CDR3 contains 20 residues. The CDR3 loop is CASSLELRGRVTFRYNEQFF. In nucleotides, the CDR3 is TGTGCCAGCAGCTTAGAACTTAGGGGGCGCGTGACTTTTCGTTACAATGAGCAGTTCTTC.

The chain recombines TRBV4-2 with TRBJ2-1; 7 bases agree with TRBD2. The CDR3 has 16 amino acids. J was trimmed by 12 bases and V by 0 bases; bases with no gene match: 14. The germline V gene encodes CDR1 LGHNA and CDR2 YNFKEQ. The CDR3 coding sequence is TGTGCCAGCAGCCAAGACGTTCACAGTGGCTGGGGGGGGCAGTTCTTC. This sequence encodes CASSQDVHSGWGGQFF.